One sample yielded the 16 T cell receptor beta chains listed below, sequenced in a study of blood T cell repertoires in COVID-19 (dated by TCRdb to the early 2020s). Library preparation was by the immunoSEQ multiplex PCR assay. The immuneACCESS repertoire file appears here via TCRdb, limited to in-frame rearrangements. These files lack a portion of the clones; in checked studies, under half of the deficit traces to unresolved V genes, and the cause of the others is not known. For this sample the table gives about 87,000 clones, of which 80% to 90% were detected only once. The ten largest clones take up roughly 4.9% of the sample. What was sequenced was peripheral blood. These receptors were obtained from a woman older than 75 with active COVID-19.

This clone was observed a single time. CDR3 nucleotide sequence: TGTGCCAGCAGCTTCAGGGGTGGAACTGAAGCTTTCTTT. Protein sequence: CASSFRGGTEAFF. V usage is TRBV5-5 and J usage is TRBJ1-1, with D tentatively TRBD1 (6 bases). The V gene lost 2 bases and the J gene lost 5 bases, with 10 bases spanning the gap. Germline CDR1 SGHKS, CDR2 YYEKEE (reference sequence). This CDR3 contains 13 residues.

The chain recombines TRBV19 with TRBJ2-3; TRBD1 matches at 8 bases. Germline-derived CDR1 and CDR2 are LNHDA and SQIVND (reference sequence). This CDR3 is built from 17 residues. Trimming cost V 4 bases and J 5 bases; bases outside gene matches: 14. CDR3 residues: CASSTLRDRGGRDTQYF. The CDR3 coding sequence is TGTGCCAGTAGTACTCTCCGAGACAGGGGCGGCAGAGATACGCAGTATTTT. The variable domain in full, completed from reference TRBV19 and TRBJ2-3, reads DGGITQSPKYLFRKEGQNVTLSCEQNLNHDAMYWYRQDPGQGLRLIYYSQIVNDFQKGDIAEGYSVSREKKESFPLTVTSAQKNPTAFYLCASSTLRDRGGRDTQYFGPGTRLTVL.

The CDR3 is CASSAGQGHSNQPQHF. The CDR3 DNA is TGTGCCAGCAGCGCTGGACAGGGACATAGCAATCAGCCCCAGCATTTT. The V call is TRBV9, the J call TRBJ1-5, with 8 bases matching TRBD1. The CDR3 totals 16 residues. The germline V gene encodes CDR1 SGDLS and CDR2 YYNGEE. The V and J ends lost 3 bases and 0 bases, in that order; junction bases with no gene match: 5.

The chain employs TRBV7-2 and TRBJ1-5, with D perhaps TRBD1 (6 bases). V gave up 7 bases and J gave up 4 bases, with 11 bases separating them. Germline lookup yields CDR1 SGHTA and CDR2 FQGNSA. CDR3 length: 13 amino acids. The CDR3 nucleotides are TGTGCCAGCACCCCAGACAGGAATCAGCCCCAGCATTTT. This encodes CASTPDRNQPQHF.

This chain connects TRBV19 to TRBJ2-5; 7 bases match TRBD1. Trimming cost V 0 bases and J 5 bases; bases outside gene matches: 6. Germline V CDR1 and CDR2: LNHDA, SQIVND (reference sequence). The CDR3 has 15 residues. The CDR3 here is CASSIDRTGQETQYF. Written as DNA, the CDR3 is TGTGCCAGTAGTATAGATAGGACAGGTCAGGAGACCCAGTACTTC.

V is TRBV19 and J is TRBJ2-5, with a weak D call TRBD1 (5 bases). This CDR3 comprises 14 residues. From germline, CDR1 is LNHDA and CDR2 SQIVND (reference sequence). V lost 3 bases and J 5 bases, leaving 13 bases between the germline ends. The CDR3 spells CASSIRAGSETQYF. The CDR3 region has the DNA TGTGCCAGTAGTATCAGGGCCGGGTCGGAGACCCAGTACTTC.

The V gene is TRBV5-1, the J gene TRBJ2-5; 9 nucleotides line up with TRBD1. Germline V gene sequence: CDR1 SGHRS, CDR2 YFSETQ. This CDR3 has 14 amino acids. V trimming: 3 bases; J trimming: 3 bases; junction bases outside the gene matches: 3. The CDR3: CASSSGTGKETQYF. The CDR3 DNA sequence: TGCGCCAGCAGCTCCGGGACAGGGAAAGAGACCCAGTACTTC. Full variable domain (missing parts from reference TRBV5-1 and TRBJ2-5): KAGVTQTPRYLIKTRGQQVTLSCSPISGHRSVSWYQQTPGQGLQFLFEYFSETQRNKGNFPGRFSGRQFSNSRSEMNVSTLELGDSALYLCASSSGTGKETQYFGPGTRLLVL.

The chain combines TRBV6-6 with TRBJ2-3; D possibly corresponds to TRBD2 (5 bases). Trimming left V 5 bases short and J 0 bases short, with 9 bases between. Germline CDR1 MNHNY, CDR2 SVGAGI (reference sequence). This CDR3 comprises 14 residues. The CDR3 spells CASSERTSTDTQYF. The CDR3 DNA reads as TGTGCCAGCAGTGAGCGGACTAGCACAGATACGCAGTATTTT.

This chain uses TRBV28 with TRBJ1-1, with D possibly TRBD1 on 6 matching bases. Germline V lookup: CDR1 MDHEN, CDR2 SYDVKM. There are 14 residues in the CDR3. V dropped 6 bases and J dropped 5 bases, with 16 bases sitting between them. The CDR3 bases are TGTGCCAGCAGCGCGGACAGCCTGGGGACTGAAGCTTTCTTT. It codes for CASSADSLGTEAFF.

The chain recombines TRBV28 with TRBJ2-3; weak D call: TRBD2 (6 bases). V lost 7 bases to trimming and J lost 0 bases, with 17 bases between them. The CDR3 loop spans 16 amino acids. Per germline, CDR1 MDHEN and CDR2 SYDVKM. The CDR3 here is CASKRRLARSTDTQYF. In DNA, the CDR3 is TGTGCCAGCAAGAGGAGGCTAGCGAGGAGCACAGATACGCAGTATTTT.

This clone came up a few times. V usage is TRBV11-2 and J usage is TRBJ2-2, with D perhaps TRBD2 (5 bases). Germline V gives CDR1 SGHAT, CDR2 FQNNGV. The CDR3 spans 13 residues. The V end was cut by 5 bases, the J end by 6 bases, with 10 bases between. The CDR3 coding sequence is TGTGCCAGCAGCCCTGCGAGGGCCGGGGAGCTGTTTTTT. Translating gives CASSPARAGELFF.

The chain has TRBV4-2 and TRBJ2-2; possibly TRBD1 for D (5 bases). V was clipped by 0 bases and J by 7 bases, with 12 bases between them. The germline CDR1 and CDR2 sequences are LGHNA and YNFKEQ. This CDR3 contains 15 residues. CDR3 residues: CASSQDKGLVGELFF. The CDR3, as DNA: TGTGCCAGCAGCCAAGATAAGGGGCTGGTCGGGGAGCTGTTTTTT.

The chain recombines TRBV18 with TRBJ2-1; TRBD1 matches 9 bases. V gave up 3 bases and J gave up 6 bases; unmatched junction bases: 6. The CDR3 is 15 amino acids. Germline-derived CDR1 and CDR2 are KGHSH and LQKENI. DNA of the CDR3: TGTGCCAGCTCACCCCCGGGACAGGGCGGCAATGAGCAGTTCTTC. Residues: CASSPPGQGGNEQFF.

The rearrangement links TRBV11-3 to TRBJ2-3, with 10 bases identical to TRBD2. Germline CDR1 SGHNT, CDR2 YENEEA. The CDR3 covers 18 residues. Trimming removed 0 bases from V and 4 bases from J; junction bases left unmatched: 10. The CDR3 reads CASSLDRGAGGVADTQYF. CDR3 nucleotides: TGTGCCAGCAGCTTAGATCGGGGAGCGGGAGGGGTCGCAGATACGCAGTATTTT.

J is TRBJ2-3 and V is TRBV18; 12 bases are shared with TRBD2. The CDR3 loop spans 16 amino acids. V was pared by 6 bases and J by 2 bases, with 6 bases of the junction left unmatched. Germline CDR1 KGHSH, CDR2 LQKENI. The CDR3 is CASSSGTSGFTDTQYF. CDR3 nucleotide sequence: TGTGCCAGCTCGTCCGGGACTAGCGGGTTCACAGATACGCAGTATTTT.

This sequence joins TRBV10-3 and TRBJ1-2; 7 bases are a match to TRBD1. The CDR3 spans 15 residues. J gave up 2 bases and V 0 bases, and 3 bases lay outside the gene matches. CDR1 and CDR2 from the germline V gene are ENHRY and SYGVKD. The CDR3 is CAISESAGGNYGYTF. DNA of the CDR3: TGTGCCATCAGTGAGTCGGCAGGGGGGAACTATGGCTACACCTTC.